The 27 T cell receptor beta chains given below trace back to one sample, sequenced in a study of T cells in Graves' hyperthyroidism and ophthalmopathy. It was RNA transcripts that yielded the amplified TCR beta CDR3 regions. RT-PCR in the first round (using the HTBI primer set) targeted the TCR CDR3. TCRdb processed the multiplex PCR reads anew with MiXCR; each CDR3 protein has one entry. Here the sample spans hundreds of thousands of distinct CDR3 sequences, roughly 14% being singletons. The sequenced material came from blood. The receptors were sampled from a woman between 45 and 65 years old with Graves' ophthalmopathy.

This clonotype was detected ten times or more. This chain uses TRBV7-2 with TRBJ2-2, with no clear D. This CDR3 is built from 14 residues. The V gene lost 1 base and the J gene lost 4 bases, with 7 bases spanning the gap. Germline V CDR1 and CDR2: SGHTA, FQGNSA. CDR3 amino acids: CASSLDSLTGELFF. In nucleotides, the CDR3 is TGTGCCAGCAGCTTAGACAGCCTCACCGGGGAGCTGTTTTTT.

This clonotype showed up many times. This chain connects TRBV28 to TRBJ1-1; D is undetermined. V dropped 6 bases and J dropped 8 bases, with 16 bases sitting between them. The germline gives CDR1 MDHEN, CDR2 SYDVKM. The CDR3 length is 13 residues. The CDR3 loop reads CASSQTPSREAFF. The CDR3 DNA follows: TGTGCCAGCAGCCAAACACCGAGCCGGGAAGCTTTCTTT.

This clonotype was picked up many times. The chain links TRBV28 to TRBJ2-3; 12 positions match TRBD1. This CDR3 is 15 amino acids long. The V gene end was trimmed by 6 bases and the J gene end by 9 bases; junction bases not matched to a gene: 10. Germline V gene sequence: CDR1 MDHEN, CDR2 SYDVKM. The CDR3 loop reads CASSLPGTGGTTQYF. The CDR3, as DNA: TGTGCCAGCAGCTTGCCTGGGACAGGGGGCACAACGCAGTATTTT.

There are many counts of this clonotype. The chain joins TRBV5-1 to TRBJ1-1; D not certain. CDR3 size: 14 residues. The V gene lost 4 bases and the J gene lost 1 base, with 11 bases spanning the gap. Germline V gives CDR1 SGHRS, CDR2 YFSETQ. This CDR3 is CASSQVGRNTEAFF. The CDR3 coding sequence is TGCGCCAGCAGCCAGGTTGGCAGGAACACTGAAGCTTTCTTT.

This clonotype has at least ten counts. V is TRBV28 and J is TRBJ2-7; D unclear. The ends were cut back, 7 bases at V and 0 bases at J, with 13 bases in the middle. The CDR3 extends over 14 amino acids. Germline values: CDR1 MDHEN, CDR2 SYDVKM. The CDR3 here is CASTPLGFSYEQYF. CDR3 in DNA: TGTGCCAGCACCCCGTTAGGTTTCTCCTACGAGCAGTACTTC. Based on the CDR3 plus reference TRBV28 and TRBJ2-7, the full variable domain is DVKVTQSSRYLVKRTGEKVFLECVQDMDHENMFWYRQDPGLGLRLIYFSYDVKMKEKGDIPEGYSVSREKKERFSLILESASTNQTSMYLCASTPLGFSYEQYFGPGTRLTVT.

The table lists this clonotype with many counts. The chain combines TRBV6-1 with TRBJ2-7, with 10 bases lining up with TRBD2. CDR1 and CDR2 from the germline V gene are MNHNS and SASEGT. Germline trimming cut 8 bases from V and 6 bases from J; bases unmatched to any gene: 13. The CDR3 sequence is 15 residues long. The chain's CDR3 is CASFASGSMITEQYF. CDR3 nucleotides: TGTGCCAGCTTTGCTAGCGGGAGCATGATAACCGAGCAGTACTTC.

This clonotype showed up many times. The DNA of the CDR3 is TGTGCCAGCAGTTTAGAACGTCAGCGGAGCTCCTACGAGCAGTACTTC. Its translation: CASSLERQRSSYEQYF. This rearrangement joins TRBV28 to TRBJ2-7, with D maybe TRBD2 (5 bases). In germline, CDR1 is MDHEN, CDR2 SYDVKM. V was cut by 2 bases and J by 0 bases, with 14 bases left in between. The CDR3 loop spans 16 amino acids.

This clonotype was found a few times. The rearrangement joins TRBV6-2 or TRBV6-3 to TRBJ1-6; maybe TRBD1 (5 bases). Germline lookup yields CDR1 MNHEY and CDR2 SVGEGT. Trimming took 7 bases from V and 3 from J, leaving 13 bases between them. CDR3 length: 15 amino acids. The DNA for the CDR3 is TGTGCCAGCAAGACTACAGACAGCTATAATTCACCCCTCCACTTT. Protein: CASKTTDSYNSPLHF.

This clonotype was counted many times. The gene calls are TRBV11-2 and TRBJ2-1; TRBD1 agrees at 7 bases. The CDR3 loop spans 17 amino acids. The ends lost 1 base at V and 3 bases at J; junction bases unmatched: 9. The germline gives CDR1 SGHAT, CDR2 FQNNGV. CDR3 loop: CASSLVPTGVSYNEQFF. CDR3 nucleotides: TGTGCCAGCAGCTTAGTGCCCACAGGGGTGAGCTACAATGAGCAGTTCTTC.

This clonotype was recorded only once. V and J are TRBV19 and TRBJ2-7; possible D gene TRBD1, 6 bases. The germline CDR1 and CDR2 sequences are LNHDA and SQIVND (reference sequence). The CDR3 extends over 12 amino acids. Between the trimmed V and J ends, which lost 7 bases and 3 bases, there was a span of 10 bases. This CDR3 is CASKGVFYEQYF. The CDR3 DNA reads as TGTGCCAGTAAGGGGGTCTTCTACGAGCAGTACTTC.

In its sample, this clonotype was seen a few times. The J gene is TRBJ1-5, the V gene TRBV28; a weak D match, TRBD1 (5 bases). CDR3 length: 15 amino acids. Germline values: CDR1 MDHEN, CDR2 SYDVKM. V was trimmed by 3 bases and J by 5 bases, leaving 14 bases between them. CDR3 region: CASSLGWGGDQPQHF. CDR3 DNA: TGTGCCAGCAGTTTGGGGTGGGGGGGGGATCAGCCCCAGCATTTT.

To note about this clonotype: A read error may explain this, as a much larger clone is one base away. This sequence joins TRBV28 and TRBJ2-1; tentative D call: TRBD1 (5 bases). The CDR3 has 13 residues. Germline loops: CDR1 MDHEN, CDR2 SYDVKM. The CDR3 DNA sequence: TGTGCCAGCAGTTTCGACAGTTACAATGAGCGGTTCTTC. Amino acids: CASSFDSYNERFF.

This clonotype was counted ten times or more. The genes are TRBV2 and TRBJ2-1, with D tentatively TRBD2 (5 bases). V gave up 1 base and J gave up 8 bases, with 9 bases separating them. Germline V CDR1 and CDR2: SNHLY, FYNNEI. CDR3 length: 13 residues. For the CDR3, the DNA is TGTGCCAGCAGTGAAGTTGCGAGGGATGAGCAGTTCTTC. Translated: CASSEVARDEQFF.

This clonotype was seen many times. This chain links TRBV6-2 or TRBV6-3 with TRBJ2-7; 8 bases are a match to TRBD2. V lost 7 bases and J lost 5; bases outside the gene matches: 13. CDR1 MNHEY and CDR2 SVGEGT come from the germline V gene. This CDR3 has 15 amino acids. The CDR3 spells CASTRESGTSDEQYF. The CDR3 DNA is TGTGCCAGCACGAGGGAGTCCGGGACTAGTGACGAGCAGTACTTC.

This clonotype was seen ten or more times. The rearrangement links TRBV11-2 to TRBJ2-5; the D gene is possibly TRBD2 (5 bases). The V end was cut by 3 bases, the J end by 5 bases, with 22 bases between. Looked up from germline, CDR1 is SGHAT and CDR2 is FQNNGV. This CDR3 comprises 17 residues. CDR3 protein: CASSLFWGLAPMETQYF. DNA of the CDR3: TGTGCCAGCAGCTTGTTTTGGGGTCTAGCTCCGATGGAGACCCAGTACTTC.

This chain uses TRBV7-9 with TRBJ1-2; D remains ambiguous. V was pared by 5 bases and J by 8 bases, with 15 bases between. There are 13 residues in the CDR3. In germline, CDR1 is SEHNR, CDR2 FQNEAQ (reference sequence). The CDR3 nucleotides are TGTGCCAGCAGCCCGACGGATGCTCTAGGCTACACCTTC. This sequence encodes CASSPTDALGYTF.

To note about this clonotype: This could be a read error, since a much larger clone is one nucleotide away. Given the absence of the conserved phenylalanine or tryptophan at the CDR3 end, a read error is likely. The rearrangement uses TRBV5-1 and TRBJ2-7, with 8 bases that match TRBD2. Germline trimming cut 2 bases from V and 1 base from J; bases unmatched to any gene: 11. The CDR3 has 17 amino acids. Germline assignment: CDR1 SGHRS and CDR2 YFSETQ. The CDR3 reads CASSFSTGTSSSYEQYY. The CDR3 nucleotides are TGCGCCAGCAGCTTCAGCACCGGGACTAGTAGTTCCTACGAGCAGTACTAC.

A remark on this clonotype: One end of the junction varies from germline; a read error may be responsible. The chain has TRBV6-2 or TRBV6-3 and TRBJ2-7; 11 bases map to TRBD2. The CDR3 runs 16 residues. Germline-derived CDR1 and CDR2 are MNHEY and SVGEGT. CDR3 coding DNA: TGTGTCAGCAGGGGCACCCTAGCGGGGGGCCCCTACGAGCAGTACTTC. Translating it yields CVSRGTLAGGPYEQYF.

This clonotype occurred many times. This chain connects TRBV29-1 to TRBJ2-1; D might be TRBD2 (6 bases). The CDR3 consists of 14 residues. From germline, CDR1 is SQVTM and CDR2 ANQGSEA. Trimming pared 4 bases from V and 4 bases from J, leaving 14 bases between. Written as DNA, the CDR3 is TGCAGCGTTGTTCGGGAGCCCCCGTACAATGAGCAGTTCTTC. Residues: CSVVREPPYNEQFF.

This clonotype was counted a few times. The CDR3 bases are TGTGCCAGTATCCTGGACACCGCCGGTGACTACACCTTC. Its translation is CASILDTAGDYTF. The V and J genes are TRBV19 and TRBJ1-2; tentative D call: TRBD1 (5 bases). This CDR3 region has 13 residues. CDR1 and CDR2 from the germline V gene are LNHDA and SQIVND (reference sequence). The germline V and J ends were trimmed by 7 bases and 10 bases, with 19 bases remaining between them.

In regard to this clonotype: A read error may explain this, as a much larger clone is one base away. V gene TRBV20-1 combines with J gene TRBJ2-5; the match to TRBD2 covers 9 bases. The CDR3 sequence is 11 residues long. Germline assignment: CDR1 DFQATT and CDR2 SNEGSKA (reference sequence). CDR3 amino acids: CSASSGSSEHF. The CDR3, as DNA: TGCAGTGCTAGTAGCGGGAGTAGTGAGCACTTC.

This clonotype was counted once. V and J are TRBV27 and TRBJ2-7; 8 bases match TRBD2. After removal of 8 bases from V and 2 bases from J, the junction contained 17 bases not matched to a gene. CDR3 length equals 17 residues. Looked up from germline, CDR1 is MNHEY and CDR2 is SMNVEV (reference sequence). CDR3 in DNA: TGTGCCAGCCGTCAGGGTGTTGGAGGCGGGAGGCCCTACGAGCAGTACTTC. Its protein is CASRQGVGGGRPYEQYF.

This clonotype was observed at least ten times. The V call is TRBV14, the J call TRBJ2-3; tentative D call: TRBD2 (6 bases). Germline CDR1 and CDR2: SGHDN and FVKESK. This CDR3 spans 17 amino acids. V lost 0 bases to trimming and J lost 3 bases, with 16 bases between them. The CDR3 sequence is CASSQDRMAGTTDTQYF. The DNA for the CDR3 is TGTGCCAGCAGCCAAGATCGCATGGCGGGAACGACAGATACGCAGTATTTT.

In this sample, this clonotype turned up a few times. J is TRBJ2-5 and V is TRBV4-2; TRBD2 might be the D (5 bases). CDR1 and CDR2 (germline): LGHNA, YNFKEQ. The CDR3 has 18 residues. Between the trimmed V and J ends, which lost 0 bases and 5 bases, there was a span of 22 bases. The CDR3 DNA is TGTGCCAGCAGCCAAGATCGCCCGGACGGGAAAACTGGGGAGACCCAGTACTTC. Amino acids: CASSQDRPDGKTGETQYF.

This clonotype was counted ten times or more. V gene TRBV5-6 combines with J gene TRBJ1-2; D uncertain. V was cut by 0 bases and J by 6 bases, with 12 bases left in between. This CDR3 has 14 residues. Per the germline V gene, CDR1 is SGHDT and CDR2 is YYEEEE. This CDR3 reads CASSLVIPNNGYTF. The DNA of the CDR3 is TGTGCCAGCAGCTTGGTAATCCCGAACAATGGCTACACCTTC. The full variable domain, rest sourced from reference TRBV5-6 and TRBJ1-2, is DAGVTQSPTHLIKTRGQQVTLRCSPKSGHDTVSWYQQALGQGPQFIFQYYEEEERQRGNFPDRFSGHQFPNYSSELNVNALLLGDSALYLCASSLVIPNNGYTFGSGTRLTVV.

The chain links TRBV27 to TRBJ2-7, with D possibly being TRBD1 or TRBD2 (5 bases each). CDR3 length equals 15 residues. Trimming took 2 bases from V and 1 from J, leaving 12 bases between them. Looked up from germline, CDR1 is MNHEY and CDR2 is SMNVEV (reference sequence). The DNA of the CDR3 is TGTGCCAGCAGTTTACGGGACCAGATTTCCTACGAGCAGTACTTC. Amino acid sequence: CASSLRDQISYEQYF.

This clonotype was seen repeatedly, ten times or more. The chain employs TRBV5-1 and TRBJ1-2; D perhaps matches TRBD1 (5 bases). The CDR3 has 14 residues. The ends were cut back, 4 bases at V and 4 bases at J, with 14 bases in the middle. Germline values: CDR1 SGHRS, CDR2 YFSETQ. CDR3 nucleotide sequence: TGCGCCAGCAGCGACGGGACTCCGGGCTATGGCTACACCTTC. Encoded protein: CASSDGTPGYGYTF.